At least ten counts were recorded for the clone carrying this T cell receptor (beta chain). The data belong to a study of T-cell reconstitution after alpha-beta-depleted transplantation in children. The length of the CDR3 is 15 residues. Germline V CDR1 and CDR2: DFQATT, SNEGSKA (reference sequence). V shed 3 bases, J shed 0 bases, and the junction held 4 bases outside the gene matches. Unique molecular identifiers were used in preparing the TCRbeta library. Each CDR3 protein is one row after TCRdb ran MiXCR on the PCR reads. The sample carries 190,000 or so distinct CDR3 sequences, about 6.8% recorded once.

Here the sequenced sample was PBMCs from the stem cell graft donor, taken from the stem cell graft. The sequence derives from a human donor who donated a stem cell graft to a child with Wiskott-Aldrich syndrome. The chain is built from TRBV20-1 and TRBJ1-5; the match to TRBD1 covers 8 bases. CDR3 in DNA: TGCAGTGCTAGGACAGGGGATTATAGCAATCAGCCCCAGCATTTT. This encodes CSARTGDYSNQPQHF.